This passage covers 9 T cell receptor beta chains from one sample sequenced in a study of blood T cell repertoires in COVID-19. The data were produced by immunoSEQ multiplex PCR, yet TCRdb's version contains in-frame clones alone and is incomplete. Of just over 300,000 clones in the sample, over 75% are singletons; the top ten hold roughly 2.2%. Source material: PBMCs or T cells enriched from blood (not recorded which). The receptors were gathered from a man between 25 and 39 years old who had recovered from COVID-19.

The rearrangement joins TRBV27 to TRBJ1-5; perhaps TRBD1 as D (6 bases). CDR1 is MNHEY, CDR2 SMNVEV, per germline (reference sequence). The CDR3 is 13 residues long. V was cut by 6 bases and J by 6 bases, with 12 bases left in between. CDR3 coding DNA: TGTGCCAGCAGCTGGGGGGGGGCTCAGCCCCAGCATTTT. Translating gives CASSWGGAQPQHF.

In its sample, this clone was seen a few times. The V and J genes are TRBV7-9 and TRBJ2-7; no clear D. V was trimmed by 5 bases and J by 1 base, leaving 9 bases between them. The CDR3 contains 13 residues. Per germline, CDR1 SEHNR and CDR2 FQNEAQ (reference sequence). The CDR3 nucleotides are TGTGCCAGCAGCCTACTGCAATCCTACGAGCAGTACTTC. It yields the protein CASSLLQSYEQYF.

V gene TRBV5-1 combines with J gene TRBJ1-2; tentative D call: TRBD1 (6 bases). Germline V gene data show CDR1 as SGHRS and CDR2 as YFSETQ. This CDR3 has 15 residues. Trimming took 4 bases from V and 6 from J, leaving 19 bases between them. DNA of the CDR3: TGCGCCAGCAGCCCGTGGCGGGGGCAAGGAGATGGCTACACCTTC. Residues: CASSPWRGQGDGYTF.

The chain uses TRBV30 and TRBJ2-3, with 10 positions matching TRBD2. The germline CDR1 and CDR2 sequences are GTSNPN and SVGIG (reference sequence). V gave up 0 bases and J gave up 7 bases; unmatched junction bases: 16. The CDR3 loop spans 18 amino acids. The CDR3 sequence: CAWSVYRTSGGTLNTQYF. The CDR3 DNA reads as TGTGCCTGGAGTGTTTACAGGACTAGCGGAGGTACCCTGAATACGCAGTATTTT.

The chain carries TRBV12-3 or TRBV12-4 and TRBJ2-3; D unclear. Trimming left V 3 bases short and J 0 bases short, with 4 bases between. The CDR3 is 13 residues long. CDR3 region: CASSFLSTDTQYF. CDR3 nucleotide sequence: TGTGCCAGCAGTTTCCTTAGCACAGATACGCAGTATTTT.

The V and J genes are TRBV19 and TRBJ2-7; TRBD2 is a possible D gene (6 bases). This CDR3 comprises 14 residues. Germline CDR1 and CDR2: LNHDA and SQIVND (reference sequence). Trimming left V 5 bases short and J 2 bases short, with 13 bases between. CDR3 DNA: TGTGCCAGTAGTCCATCGCGGGGAACCTACGAGCAGTACTTC. This codes for CASSPSRGTYEQYF.

The J gene is TRBJ2-1, the V gene TRBV7-9; 7 positions agree with TRBD1. Trimming at V came to 5 bases and at J to 6 bases, leaving 7 bases not matched to a gene. CDR3 length equals 14 residues. Germline CDR1 is SEHNR and CDR2 is FQNEAQ (reference sequence). The DNA for the CDR3 is TGTGCCAGCAGCCGGGACAGTCTCAGCAATGAGCAGTTCTTC. It yields the protein CASSRDSLSNEQFF.

The chain couples TRBV5-1 to TRBJ2-7, with a possible D match to TRBD2 (6 bases). The V gene lost 7 bases and the J gene lost 4 bases, with 15 bases spanning the gap. The germline CDR1 and CDR2 sequences are SGHRS and YFSETQ. The CDR3 has 13 residues. The CDR3 DNA follows: TGCGCCAGCCGGAGGGACGACTTATACGAGCAGTACTTC. It specifies CASRRDDLYEQYF.

The chain links TRBV30 to TRBJ2-2, with TRBD2 matching over 12 bases. Germline CDR1 is GTSNPN and CDR2 is SVGIG (reference sequence). With V trimmed by 2 bases and J by 4 bases, 5 bases remained unmatched. The CDR3 loop spans 16 amino acids. CDR3 DNA sequence: TGTGCCTGGAGTAGACTAGCGGGGGAGGGCACCGGGGAGCTGTTTTTT. It is translated as CAWSRLAGEGTGELFF.